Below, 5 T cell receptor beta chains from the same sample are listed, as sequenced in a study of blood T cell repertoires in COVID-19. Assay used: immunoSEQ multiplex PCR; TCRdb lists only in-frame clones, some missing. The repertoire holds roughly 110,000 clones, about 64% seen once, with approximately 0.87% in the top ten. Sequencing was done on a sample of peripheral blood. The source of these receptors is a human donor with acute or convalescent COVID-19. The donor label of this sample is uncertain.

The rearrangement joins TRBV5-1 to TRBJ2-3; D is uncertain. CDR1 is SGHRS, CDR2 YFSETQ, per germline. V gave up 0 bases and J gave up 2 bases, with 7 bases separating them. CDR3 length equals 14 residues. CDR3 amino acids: CASSLGHLTDTQYF. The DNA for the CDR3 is TGCGCCAGCAGCTTGGGACACCTCACAGATACGCAGTATTTT. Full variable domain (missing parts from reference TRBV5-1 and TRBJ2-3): KAGVTQTPRYLIKTRGQQVTLSCSPISGHRSVSWYQQTPGQGLQFLFEYFSETQRNKGNFPGRFSGRQFSNSRSEMNVSTLELGDSALYLCASSLGHLTDTQYFGPGTRLTVL.

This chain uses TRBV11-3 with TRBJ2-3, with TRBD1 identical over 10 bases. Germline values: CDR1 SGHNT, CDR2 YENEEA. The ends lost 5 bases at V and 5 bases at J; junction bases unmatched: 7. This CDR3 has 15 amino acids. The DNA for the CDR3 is TGTGCCAGCAGCGAGCGACAGGGGGCTATAGATACGCAGTATTTT. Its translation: CASSERQGAIDTQYF.

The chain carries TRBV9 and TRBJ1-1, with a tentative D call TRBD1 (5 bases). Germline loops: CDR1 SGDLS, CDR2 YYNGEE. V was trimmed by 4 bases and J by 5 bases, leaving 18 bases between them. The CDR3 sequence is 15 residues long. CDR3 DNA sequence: TGTGCCAGCAGCCCGGGGACTACCACGGGTACTGAAGCTTTCTTT. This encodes CASSPGTTTGTEAFF.

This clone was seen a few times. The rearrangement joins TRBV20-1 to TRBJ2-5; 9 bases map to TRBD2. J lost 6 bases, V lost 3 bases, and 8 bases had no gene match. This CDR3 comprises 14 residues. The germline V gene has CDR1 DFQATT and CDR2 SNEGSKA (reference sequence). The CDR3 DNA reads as TGCAGTGCTAGTATAGGCGGGGGGGCACAGACCCAGTACTTC. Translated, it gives CSASIGGGAQTQYF.

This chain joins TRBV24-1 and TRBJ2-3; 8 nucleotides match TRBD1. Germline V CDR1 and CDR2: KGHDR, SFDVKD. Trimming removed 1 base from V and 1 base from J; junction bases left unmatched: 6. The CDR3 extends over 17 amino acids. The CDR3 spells CATSDFGGTGGTDTQYF. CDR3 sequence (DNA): TGTGCCACCAGTGATTTCGGCGGGACAGGCGGCACAGATACGCAGTATTTT.